This TCR beta chain was captured by sequencing in a study of PD-1 blockade in mismatch repair-deficient tumors. Study-level information: All were previously treated, progressing patients with about 12 mismatch repair-deficient cancer types.

Turning to this clone: Its specificity is not known.

Whole-study results and caveats: Tumor-resident clones, often undetectable pretreatment in blood, expanded then contracted after pembrolizumab.

Germline V gives CDR1 LNHDA, CDR2 SQIVND (reference sequence). V lost 3 bases, J lost 5 bases, and 3 bases stayed unmatched. The CDR3 contains 14 residues. Clones were read by immunoSEQ multiplex PCR, and TCRdb kept only the in-frame ones, dropping some. The sample has approximately 38,000 clones, around 75% seen once. Mismatch repair deficiency was confirmed in all patients, by PCR or immunohistochemistry. TCR sequencing covered a few patients who responded to pembrolizumab. The chain carries TRBV19 and TRBJ2-5; TRBD2 matches 10 bases. This receptor was identified in an adult with mismatch repair-deficient cancer. The sample in question was peripheral blood, obtained 4 weeks after starting pembrolizumab. CDR3 region: CASSISGRAETQYF. The CDR3 DNA reads as TGTGCCAGTAGTATCAGCGGGAGGGCGGAGACCCAGTACTTC.